This T cell receptor beta chain was identified in a study of T cell responses to AZD1222 COVID-19 vaccine. For this clone: What it binds is not known.

Only in-frame clones appear in the TCRdb table, and some are missing; sequencing was by immunoSEQ multiplex PCR. Here the sample spans over 55,000 clones, 80% to 90% being singletons. CDR1 and CDR2 from the germline V gene are SGHVS and FNYEAQ. The germline V and J ends were trimmed by 3 bases and 4 bases, with 7 bases remaining between them. CDR3 length equals 13 residues. Findings and caveats of the study: Reportedly, nearly half of unique spike TCRs recognized epitopes outside B.1.351/B.1.1.7 mutations. Across spike, vaccine-associated CD4 TCRs were found, dominant at 160-218 and 743-854. Receipt of two AZD1222 doses was followed by a rise in Spike-specific TCR breadth and depth.

The chain carries TRBV7-6 and TRBJ1-5; D uncertain. This specimen was peripheral blood, taken 28 days after the second AZD1222 dose. This TCR came from an adult who received the AZD1222 COVID-19 vaccine. CDR3 in DNA: TGTGCCAGCAGCTTCGACACTAATCAGCCCCAGCATTTT. Residues: CASSFDTNQPQHF.